This TCR beta chain was captured in a study of T cell repertoires in ileal Crohn's disease. The overall study: Patients had a median roughly 8-year disease duration, and roughly 38% were active smokers.

Sequencing was performed with immunoSEQ multiplex PCR; in TCRdb, only in-frame clones are kept and a portion is missing. Of about 59,000 clones in the sample, about 89% were seen once. Indicated time point: neoterminal ileum biopsy at postoperative endoscopy, about 6 months after surgery. This clone has a handful of counts. Trimming cost V 6 bases and J 8 bases, with 14 bases left between them. Germline assignment: CDR1 MDHEN and CDR2 SYDVKM. This CDR3 contains 13 residues. The receptor was isolated from an adult with Crohn's disease. Material: ileal tissue. This chain links TRBV28 with TRBJ1-5, with D hard to call. As DNA, the CDR3 is TGTGCCAGCAGACCGTCAGGTCAGGAGCCCCAGCATTTT. Protein: CASRPSGQEPQHF.